This T cell receptor (beta chain) was documented in a study of T cell responses to AZD1222 COVID-19 vaccine. Overall study findings and caveats: When two AZD1222 doses had been given, Spike-specific TCR breadth and depth rose. The donor cohort was predominantly white British with a female majority, and clonal diversity may have been underestimated.

This CDR3 is 15 amino acids long. Trimming cost V 3 bases and J 3 bases; bases outside gene matches: 8. The V gene's germline CDR1 is DFQATT and CDR2 SNEGSKA (reference sequence). With respect to this clone: No antigen is known for it.

Assay used: immunoSEQ multiplex PCR; TCRdb lists only in-frame clones, some missing. The sample lists under 150,000 clones, nearly 95% occurring once. The sequenced sample was peripheral blood, obtained on day 0 of AZD1222 vaccination. This chain joins TRBV20-1 and TRBJ2-1; 7 bases match TRBD2. The sequence came from an adult in good health. The CDR3 loop reads CSASGPSGGYNEQFF. CDR3 sequence (DNA): TGCAGTGCTAGTGGCCCTAGCGGAGGCTACAATGAGCAGTTCTTC.